The 13 T cell receptor beta chains below were found in one sample sequenced in a study of Graves' ophthalmopathy and Graves' hyperthyroidism. The TCR beta CDR3 regions underwent amplification from RNA transcripts. First-round RT-PCR relied on HTBI primers, and a second-round multiplex PCR came next. TCRdb re-analysed the multiplex PCR reads in MiXCR, keeping a single row per CDR3 protein. The sample includes almost 750,000 distinct CDR3 sequences, around 40% of them seen just once. Sequencing was done on a sample of peripheral blood. These receptors came from an adult man with Graves' ophthalmopathy.

In the case of this clonotype: The CDR3 ends on some other residue instead of the conserved phenylalanine or tryptophan, so this is likely a read error. V gene TRBV6-2 or TRBV6-3 combines with J gene TRBJ2-7; tentative D call: TRBD1 (6 bases). The germline gives CDR1 MNHEY, CDR2 SVGEGT. Deletions cut 2 bases from V and 2 bases from J, with 7 bases between. The CDR3 extends over 13 amino acids. The CDR3 DNA sequence: TGTGCCAGCAGTTACGGGACAACCTACGAGCAGTACCTC. Its protein product is CASSYGTTYEQYL.

This clonotype came up many times. This rearrangement joins TRBV2 to TRBJ1-6, with TRBD1 as a possible D gene (6 bases). CDR3 length equals 14 residues. Germline V gives CDR1 SNHLY, CDR2 FYNNEI. The germline V and J ends were trimmed by 10 bases and 10 bases, with 20 bases remaining between them. CDR3 sequence: CAIHFDRGGSPLHF. CDR3 in DNA: TGTGCCATCCATTTTGACAGAGGGGGATCACCCCTCCACTTT. Based on the CDR3 plus reference TRBV2 and TRBJ1-6, the full variable domain is EPEVTQTPSHQVTQMGQEVILRCVPISNHLYFYWYRQILGQKVEFLVSFYNNEISEKSEIFDDQFSVERPDGSNFTLKIRSTKLEDSAMYFCAIHFDRGGSPLHFGNGTRLTVT.

The rearrangement joins TRBV12-3 or TRBV12-4 to TRBJ2-5, with a weak D call TRBD1 (7 bases). V lost 6 bases and J lost 1, with 15 bases in between. The CDR3 has 15 residues. The CDR3 DNA is TGTGCCAGCAGCCCCAGGGGGGACCCCCAAGAGACCCAGTACTTC. It translates to CASSPRGDPQETQYF.

This clonotype has just a few counts. The V gene is TRBV5-1, the J gene TRBJ2-7, with 7 bases aligning to TRBD2. V shed 5 bases and J 4 bases; nucleotides not matched to a gene: 6. CDR1 is SGHRS and CDR2 is YFSETQ in the germline V gene. This CDR3 contains 13 residues. The CDR3 reads CASSPAGIYEQYF. The CDR3 DNA reads TGCGCCAGCAGTCCAGCGGGGATTTACGAGCAGTACTTC.

The chain employs TRBV7-9 and TRBJ2-2, with 8 bases that match TRBD2. The V gene's germline CDR1 is SEHNR and CDR2 FQNEAQ (reference sequence). V lost 0 bases and J lost 7; bases outside the gene matches: 10. There are 17 residues in the CDR3. DNA for the CDR3: TGTGCCAGCAGCTTAGCGTCTCTAGCGGGCGTTGGCGGGGAGCTGTTTTTT. Protein product: CASSLASLAGVGGELFF.

V gene TRBV29-1 combines with J gene TRBJ2-5; 7 bases align to TRBD1. The CDR3 covers 13 residues. With V trimmed by 6 bases and J by 2 bases, 6 bases remained unmatched. Germline CDR1 and CDR2: SQVTM and ANQGSEA. The DNA for the CDR3 is TGCAGCGTCCCCGGACAGGCGCAAGAGACCCAGTACTTC. It codes for CSVPGQAQETQYF.

This chain joins TRBV24-1 and TRBJ2-1, with 9 bases that match TRBD2. Trimming at V came to 5 bases and at J to 4 bases, leaving 11 bases not matched to a gene. The CDR3 length is 17 residues. Per germline, CDR1 KGHDR and CDR2 SFDVKD. DNA of the CDR3: TGTGCCACCAGTGCCCGACGAGCGGGAGGAACTTACAATGAGCAGTTCTTC. Translating gives CATSARRAGGTYNEQFF.

CDR3 in amino acids: CASSVGAGGPETQYF. CDR3 sequence (DNA): TGTGCCAGCAGCGTAGGGGCGGGAGGGCCGGAGACCCAGTACTTC. The chain uses TRBV2 and TRBJ2-5, with TRBD2 matching 9 bases. CDR1 is SNHLY, CDR2 FYNNEI, per germline. V lost 6 bases and J lost 5; bases outside the gene matches: 10. CDR3 size: 15 residues. The entire variable domain, with the rest obtained from reference TRBV2 and TRBJ2-5, is as follows: EPEVTQTPSHQVTQMGQEVILRCVPISNHLYFYWYRQILGQKVEFLVSFYNNEISEKSEIFDDQFSVERPDGSNFTLKIRSTKLEDSAMYFCASSVGAGGPETQYFGPGTRLLVL.

This clonotype showed up many times. The chain couples TRBV15 to TRBJ1-1; D is unresolved. The V and J ends lost 3 bases and 6 bases respectively, with 8 bases between them. The CDR3 consists of 12 residues. Germline CDR1 LNHNV, CDR2 YYDKDF (reference sequence). The CDR3 reads CATSRRESEAFF. CDR3 bases: TGTGCCACCAGCAGGAGGGAATCTGAAGCTTTCTTT.

With respect to this clonotype: Its ends do not fully match the called genes, so a read error is possible. In DNA form, the CDR3 reads TGTGACAGCAGCCAAAGGCCGGGGAGAAGGGAGACCCAGTACTTC. It specifies CDSSQRPGRRETQYF. The chain carries TRBV7-9 and TRBJ2-5, with D tentatively TRBD2 (5 bases). Germline values: CDR1 SEHNR, CDR2 FQNEAQ (reference sequence). The CDR3 totals 15 residues.

This chain uses TRBV7-7 with TRBJ2-2; TRBD2 agrees at 9 bases. Germline-derived CDR1 and CDR2 are SSHAT and FNYEAQ (reference sequence). This CDR3 contains 18 residues. J lost 0 bases, V lost 1 base, and 6 bases had no gene match. CDR3 residues: CASSLVLAGPTNTGELFF. CDR3 DNA sequence: TGTGCCAGCAGCTTAGTTCTAGCGGGACCCACGAACACCGGGGAGCTGTTTTTT.

This clonotype was counted a single time. CDR3 in amino acids: CASTRGGLHYGYTF. The CDR3 DNA is TGTGCCAGCACCAGGGGGGGGCTTCACTATGGCTACACCTTC. The rearrangement links TRBV6-5 to TRBJ1-2, with 7 bases lining up with TRBD1. Germline loops: CDR1 MNHEY, CDR2 SVGAGI. V shed 7 bases and J 3 bases; nucleotides not matched to a gene: 8. The CDR3 runs to 14 residues.

This clonotype was counted only a few times. V is TRBV19 and J is TRBJ2-5; D remains unclear. The CDR3 runs 13 residues. V lost 9 bases to trimming and J lost 3 bases, with 14 bases between them. Germline V gives CDR1 LNHDA, CDR2 SQIVND (reference sequence). CDR3 in DNA: TGTGCCAGCAGCTTCGGAGAGAAAGAGACCCAGTACTTC. Protein sequence: CASSFGEKETQYF.